These T cell receptor beta chains were read from a single sample in a study of OX40 agonist ivuxolimab in advanced cancers. Data came from immunoSEQ multiplex PCR; TCRdb stores just in-frame clones and leaves some out. The sample shows about 80,000 clones, approximately 85% of them seen only once. The material was CD4+ or CD8+ T cells sorted from blood, obtained in a trial of the OX40 agonist ivuxolimab. The receptors derive from an adult with an advanced solid tumor such as melanoma, head and neck, liver or kidney cancer. The CDR3 runs from the conserved cysteine through the conserved F or W. A D gene is named only where the DNA matches it firmly.

j_call v_call d_call cdr3_nt cdr3_aa
TRBJ2-1 TRBV7-9 TRBD2 TGTGCCAGCAGCCCCATACTAGCGGGAGCCTTAGGAGAGCAGTTCTTC CASSPILAGALGEQFF
TRBJ2-3 TRBV29-1 TRBD2 TGCAGCGTTCTTGAGAGTAGCGGGGGGAACCTAGATACGCAGTATTTT CSVLESSGGNLDTQYF
TRBJ2-7 TRBV5-8 NA TGTGCCAGCAGCTTGGCAACGGGGCCTTCCTACGAGCAGTACTTC CASSLATGPSYEQYF
TRBJ1-2 TRBV29-1 NA TGCAGCGTTGCTGTACTTAGACCGGGAGGGTTCTATGGCTACACCTTC CSVAVLRPGGFYGYTF
TRBJ2-7 TRBV7-2 TRBD2 TGTGCCAGCAGCCCGCGGACTAGCGGGAGTAGGGAGCAGTACTTC CASSPRTSGSREQYF
TRBJ1-2 TRBV2 NA TGTGCCAGCAGGTCGGCTGTTTATGGCTACACCTTC CASRSAVYGYTF
TRBJ1-5 TRBV6-5 NA TGTGCCAGTCGAGGACAGAGCAATCAGCCCCAGCATTTT CASRGQSNQPQHF
TRBJ2-3 TRBV19 TRBD2 TGTGCCAGTAGTATAGGGGCGGGAGGAGTAACAGATACGCAGTATTTT CASSIGAGGVTDTQYF
TRBJ2-3 TRBV19 NA TGTGCCAGTAGTAAGGGGTATTCAGATACGCAGTATTTT CASSKGYSDTQYF
TRBJ1-1 TRBV29-1 NA TGCAGCGTTGTCGTCGTTGAAGCTTTCTTT CSVVVVEAFF
TRBJ2-7 TRBV27 NA TGTGCCAGCAGTAGGACCGTAAACTACGAGCAGTACTTC CASSRTVNYEQYF
TRBJ2-7 TRBV10-3 NA TGTGCCATCAGTGAAAACGTGGGAAGTTCCGAGCAGTACTTC CAISENVGSSEQYF
TRBJ2-7 TRBV7-8 NA TGTGCCAGCAGCTTAGATGCGAGCTACGAGCAGTACTTC CASSLDASYEQYF
TRBJ2-2 TRBV2 TRBD2 TGTGCCAGCCGACGGACTAGCGGACCCACCGGGGAGCTGTTTTTT CASRRTSGPTGELFF
TRBJ1-6 TRBV6-5 NA TGTGCCAGCAGTCTCTCTCTTACCAATTCACCCCTCCACTTT CASSLSLTNSPLHF
TRBJ2-1 TRBV9 TRBD1 TGTGCCAGCAGCGCGGCCCCGGGACAGCCTAATGAGCAGTTCTTC CASSAAPGQPNEQFF
TRBJ2-7 TRBV9 NA TGTGCCAGCAGCCCGGCCGGTGGGTGGGTAGAGCAGTACTTC CASSPAGGWVEQYF
TRBJ1-2 TRBV29-1 NA TGCAGCGTTGAAGACGGCGTGACAGCTAACTATGGCTACACCTTC CSVEDGVTANYGYTF
TRBJ1-5 TRBV9 NA TGTGCCAGCAGCGTAGAAGGTGGGGTCGAGCCCCAGCATTTT CASSVEGGVEPQHF
TRBJ1-2 TRBV12-1 NA TGTGCCAGCAGCGCGGGCGGTCGGGACGGCTACACCTTC CASSAGGRDGYTF
TRBJ2-1 TRBV7-9 NA TGTGCCAGCCGACTTCTGGCGAGCTCCTACAATGAGCAGTTCTTC CASRLLASSYNEQFF
TRBJ2-7 TRBV2 NA TGTGCCAGCAGTGAGGATCCCGGGAACCCCTGCGAGCAGTACTTC CASSEDPGNPCEQYF
TRBJ2-7 TRBV5-3 NA TGTGCCAGCAGCGTGAAGGGGGGGCCTGCCGGCGAGCAGTACTTC CASSVKGGPAGEQYF
TRBJ2-6 TRBV4-2 NA TGTGCCAGCAGCCACCCAGGGCTTGCCTCTGGGGCCAACGTCCTGACTTTC CASSHPGLASGANVLTF
TRBJ2-7 TRBV15 NA TGTGCCACCAGCATTAGGGGGGGTCAGGCCTACGAGCAGTACTTC CATSIRGGQAYEQYF
TRBJ1-1 TRBV7-3 TRBD1 TGTGCCAGCAGCTTAGGACCTACAGGGGAAGGCACTGAAGCTTTCTTT CASSLGPTGEGTEAFF
TRBJ2-2 TRBV7-9 NA TGTGCCAGCGCGGCAGCCCGGACGACCGGGGAGCTGTTTTTT CASAAARTTGELFF
TRBJ2-7 TRBV5-8 TRBD1 TGTGCCAGCAGCTTCCTAACAGGGGGCGGTCGGTCCTACGAGCAGTACTTC CASSFLTGGGRSYEQYF
TRBJ2-7 TRBV7-9 TRBD1 TGTGCCAGCAGCCCCGGACAGGCCACCTACGAGCAGTACTTC CASSPGQATYEQYF
TRBJ2-7 TRBV6-6 NA TGTGCCAGCAGGAATTGGGGGTATGGCGAGCAGTACTTC CASRNWGYGEQYF
TRBJ1-5 TRBV27 NA TGTGCCAGCAGCCCGATCGGGGGTAATCAGCCCCAGCATTTT CASSPIGGNQPQHF
TRBJ2-5 TRBV5-1 NA TGCGCCAGCAGCTTGTCCGTAGCGGTCAAAGAGACCCAGTACTTC CASSLSVAVKETQYF
TRBJ2-1 TRBV5-6 TRBD1 TGTGCCAGCAGTCGGGCAGGGGGCAATGAGCAGTTCTTC CASSRAGGNEQFF
TRBJ2-2 TRBV19 NA TGTGCCAGTAGTATCGGGCAGGCAAACACCGGGGAGCTGTTTTTT CASSIGQANTGELFF